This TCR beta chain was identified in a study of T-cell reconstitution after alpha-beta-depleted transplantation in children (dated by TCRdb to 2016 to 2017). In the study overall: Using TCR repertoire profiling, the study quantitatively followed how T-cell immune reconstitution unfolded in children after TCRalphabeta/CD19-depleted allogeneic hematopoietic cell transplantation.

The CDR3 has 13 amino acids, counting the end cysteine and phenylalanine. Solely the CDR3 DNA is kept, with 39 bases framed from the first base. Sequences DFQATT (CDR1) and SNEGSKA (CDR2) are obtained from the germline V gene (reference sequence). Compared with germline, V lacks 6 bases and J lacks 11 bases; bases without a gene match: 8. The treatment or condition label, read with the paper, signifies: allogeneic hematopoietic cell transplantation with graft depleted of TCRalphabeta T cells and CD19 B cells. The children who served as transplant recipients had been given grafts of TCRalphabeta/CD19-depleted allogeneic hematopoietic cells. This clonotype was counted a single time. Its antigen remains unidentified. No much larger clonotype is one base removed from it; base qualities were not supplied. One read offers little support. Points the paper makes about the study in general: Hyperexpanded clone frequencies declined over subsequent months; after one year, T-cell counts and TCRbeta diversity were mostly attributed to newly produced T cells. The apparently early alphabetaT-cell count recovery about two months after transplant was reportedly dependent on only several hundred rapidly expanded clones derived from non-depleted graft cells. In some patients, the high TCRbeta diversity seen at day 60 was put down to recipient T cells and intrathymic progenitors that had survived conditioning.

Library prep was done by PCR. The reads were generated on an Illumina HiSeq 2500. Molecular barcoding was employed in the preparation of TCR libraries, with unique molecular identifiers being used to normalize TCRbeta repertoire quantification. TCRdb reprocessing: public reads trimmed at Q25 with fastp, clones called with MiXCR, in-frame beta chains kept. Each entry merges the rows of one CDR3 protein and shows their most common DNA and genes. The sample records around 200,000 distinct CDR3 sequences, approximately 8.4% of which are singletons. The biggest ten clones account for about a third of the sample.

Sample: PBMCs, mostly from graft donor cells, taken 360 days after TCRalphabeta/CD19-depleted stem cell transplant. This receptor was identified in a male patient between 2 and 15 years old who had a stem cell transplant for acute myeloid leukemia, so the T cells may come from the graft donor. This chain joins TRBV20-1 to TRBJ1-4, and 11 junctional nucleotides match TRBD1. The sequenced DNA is TGCAGTGCCCTGGGACAGGGGGGGGGGAAACTGTTTTTT. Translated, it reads CSALGQGGGKLFF.